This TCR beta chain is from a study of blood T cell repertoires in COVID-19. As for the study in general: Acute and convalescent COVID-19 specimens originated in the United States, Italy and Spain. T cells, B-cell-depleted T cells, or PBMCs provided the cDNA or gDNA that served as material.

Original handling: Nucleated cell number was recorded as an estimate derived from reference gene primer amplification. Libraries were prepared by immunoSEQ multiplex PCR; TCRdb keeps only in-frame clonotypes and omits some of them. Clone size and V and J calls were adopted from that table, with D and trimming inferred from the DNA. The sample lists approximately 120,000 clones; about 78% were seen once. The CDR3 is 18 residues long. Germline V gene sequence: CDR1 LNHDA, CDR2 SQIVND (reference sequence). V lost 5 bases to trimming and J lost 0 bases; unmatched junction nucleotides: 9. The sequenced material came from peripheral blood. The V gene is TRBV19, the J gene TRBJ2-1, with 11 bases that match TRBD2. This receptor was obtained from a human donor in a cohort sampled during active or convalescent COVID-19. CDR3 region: CASSFQLTSGSSYNEQFF. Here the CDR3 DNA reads TGTGCCAGTAGTTTCCAGCTAACTAGCGGGAGCTCCTACAATGAGCAGTTCTTC.